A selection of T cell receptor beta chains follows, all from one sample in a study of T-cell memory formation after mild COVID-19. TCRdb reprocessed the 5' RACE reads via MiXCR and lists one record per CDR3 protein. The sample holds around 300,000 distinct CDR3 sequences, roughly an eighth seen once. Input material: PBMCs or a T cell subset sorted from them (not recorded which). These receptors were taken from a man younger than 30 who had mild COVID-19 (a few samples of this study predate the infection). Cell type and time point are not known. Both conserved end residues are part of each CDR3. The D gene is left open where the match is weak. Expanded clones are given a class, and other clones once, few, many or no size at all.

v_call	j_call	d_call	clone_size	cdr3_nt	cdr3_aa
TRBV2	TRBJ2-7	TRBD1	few	TGTGCCAGCAGAACAACCATACTACGACAGGGAAATGGCTACGAGCAGTACTTC	CASRTTILRQGNGYEQYF
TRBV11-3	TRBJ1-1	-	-	TGTGCCAGCAGCCCCGGGGAAGACGACACTGAAGCTTTCTTT	CASSPGEDDTEAFF
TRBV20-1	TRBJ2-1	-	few	TGCAGTGCTAGATCAAGGGGGTACAATGAGCAGTTCTTC	CSARSRGYNEQFF
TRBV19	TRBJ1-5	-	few	TGTGCCAGTAGTATTGGGGGGGCACGTCAGCCCCAGCATTTT	CASSIGGARQPQHF
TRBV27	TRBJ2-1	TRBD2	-	TGTGCCAGCAGTCCTTTAGCGGGGGGGTCTAGGAATGAGCAGTTCTTC	CASSPLAGGSRNEQFF
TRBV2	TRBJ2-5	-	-	TGTGCCAGCAGGAGGGTTGGGTTTATGGAGACCCAGTACTTC	CASRRVGFMETQYF
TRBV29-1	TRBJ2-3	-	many	TGCAGCGTTGATAGGGCAGGTCTCGTATCTCGTGGGGTAGATACGCAGTATTTT	CSVDRAGLVSRGVDTQYF
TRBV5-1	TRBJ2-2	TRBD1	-	TGCGCCTGCCGGGACAGGGCCTCGAACACCGGGGAGCTGTTTTTT	CACRDRASNTGELFF
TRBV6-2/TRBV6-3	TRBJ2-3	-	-	TGTGCCAGCAGTTACCTTCGTACGCAGTATTTT	CASSYLRTQYF
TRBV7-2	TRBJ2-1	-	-	TGTACCAGCAGCTTAGTTGCGACAGTTAGAATCTCCTACAATGAGCAGTTCTTC	CTSSLVATVRISYNEQFF
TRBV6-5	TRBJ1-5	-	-	TGTGCCAGCAGTAATCATAGCAATCAGCCCCAGCATTTT	CASSNHSNQPQHF
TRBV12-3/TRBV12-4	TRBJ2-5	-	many	TGTGCCAGCTCCCCACGGGGGTTGTCCCAGACCCAGTACTTC	CASSPRGLSQTQYF
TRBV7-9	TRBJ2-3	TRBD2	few	TGTGCCAGCAGCCATAGCGGGGACCATAGAGATACGCAGTATTTT	CASSHSGDHRDTQYF
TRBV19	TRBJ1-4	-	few	TGTGCCAGTACGGAGGGCGGTGAAAAACTGTTTTTT	CASTEGGEKLFF
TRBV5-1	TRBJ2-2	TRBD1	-	TGCGCCAGCAGCTCGGACAGGGGTGACACCGGGGAGCTGTTTTTT	CASSSDRGDTGELFF
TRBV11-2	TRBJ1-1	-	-	TGTGCCAGCAGCCCTGGTAGCGATGAAGCTTTCTTT	CASSPGSDEAFF
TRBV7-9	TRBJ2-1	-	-	TGTGCCAGCAGCCTACTAGATTACAATGAGCAGTTCTTC	CASSLLDYNEQFF
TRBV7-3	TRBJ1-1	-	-	TGTGCCAGCAGCTTAAATGGAGAGAACACTGAAGCTTTCTTT	CASSLNGENTEAFF
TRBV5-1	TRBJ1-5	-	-	TGCGCCAGCAGCTTGGAGCCAGGGGAAGGTCAGCCCCAGCATTTT	CASSLEPGEGQPQHF
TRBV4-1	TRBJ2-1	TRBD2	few	TGCGCCAGCAGCCAAGTCCGGGGAGGGAGCCGCAATGAGCAGTTCTTC	CASSQVRGGSRNEQFF
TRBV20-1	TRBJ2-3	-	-	TGCAGTGCTAGACGGGCTGCCCTCACAGATACGCAGTATTTT	CSARRAALTDTQYF
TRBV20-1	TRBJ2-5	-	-	TGCAGTGCTAGAGATCGAACAGAGACCCAGTACTTC	CSARDRTETQYF
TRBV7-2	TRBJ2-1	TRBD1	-	TGTGCCAGCAGCTTATACCCCGGGACAGTGAGCGATGAGCAGTTCTTC	CASSLYPGTVSDEQFF
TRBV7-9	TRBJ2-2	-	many	TGTGCCAGCAGCCCTGACACGACAAGGAACACCGGGGAGCTGTTTTTT	CASSPDTTRNTGELFF
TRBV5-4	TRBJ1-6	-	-	TGTGCCAGCAGCTTGGTGGGCCCGAATTCACCCCTCCACTTT	CASSLVGPNSPLHF
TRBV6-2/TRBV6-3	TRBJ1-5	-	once	TGTGCCAGCAGTGTCGGACTGGGGAATCAGCCCCAGCATTTT	CASSVGLGNQPQHF
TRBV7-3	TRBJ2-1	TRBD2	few	TGTGCCAGCAGCCTCCTAGCGGGGGTTGAGCAGTTCTTC	CASSLLAGVEQFF
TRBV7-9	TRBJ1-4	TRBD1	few	TGTGCCAGCAGCCTGGGACAGGTTTCTGAAAAACTGTTTTTT	CASSLGQVSEKLFF
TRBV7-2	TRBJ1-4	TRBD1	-	TGTGCCAGCAGGGGGACAGGGGAGAGAGGAAAACTGTTTTTT	CASRGTGERGKLFF
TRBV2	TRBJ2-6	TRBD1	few	TGTGCCATCCGGGACAGGGGGCGCGATGGGGCCAACGTCCTGACTTTC	CAIRDRGRDGANVLTF
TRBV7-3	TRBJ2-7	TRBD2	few	TGTGCCAGCAGCTTAACCGGGACTAGCGGGGACGAGCAGTACTTC	CASSLTGTSGDEQYF
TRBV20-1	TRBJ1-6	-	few	TGCAGTGCGAGGTCCCAGAGCTCCTATAATTCACCCCTCCACTTT	CSARSQSSYNSPLHF
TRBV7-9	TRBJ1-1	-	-	TGTGCCAGCAGCTTTCCCGGAAACACTGAAGCTTTCTTT	CASSFPGNTEAFF
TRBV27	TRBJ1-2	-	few	TGTGCCAGCAAAGAGGGGGGTGGCTATGGCTACACCTTC	CASKEGGGYGYTF
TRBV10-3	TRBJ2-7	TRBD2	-	TGTGCCATCGCGGGGGAGGCCGAGCAGTACTTC	CAIAGEAEQYF
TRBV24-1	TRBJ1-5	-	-	TGTGCCACCAGTGATGACGGGTCTCAGCCCCAGCATTTT	CATSDDGSQPQHF
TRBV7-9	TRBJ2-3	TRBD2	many	TGTGCCAGCAGCGCCAAACCTAGCGGGGGGTACACAGATACGCAGTATTTT	CASSAKPSGGYTDTQYF
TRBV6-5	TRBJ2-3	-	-	TGTGCCAGCAGTTTGAAGTCCACAGATACGCAGTATTTT	CASSLKSTDTQYF
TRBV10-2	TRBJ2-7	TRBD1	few	TGCGCCAGCAGTGCCGGGACAGTCCTCCACGAGCAGTACTTC	CASSAGTVLHEQYF
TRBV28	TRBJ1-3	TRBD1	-	TGTGCCAGCAGCCAGGACAGGGGATTCTCTGGAAACACCATATATTTT	CASSQDRGFSGNTIYF
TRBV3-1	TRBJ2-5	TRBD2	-	TGTGCCAGCAGCCAAGATGGACTAGCGGGCGTCGAGACCCAGTACTTC	CASSQDGLAGVETQYF
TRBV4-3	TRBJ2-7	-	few	TGCGCCAGCAGCCAAGAGATCAGCCTAAACGAGCAGTACTTC	CASSQEISLNEQYF
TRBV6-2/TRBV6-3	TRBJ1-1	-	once	TGTGCCAGCAGTTACTCGTGGGAAAGAACTGAAGCTTTCTTT	CASSYSWERTEAFF
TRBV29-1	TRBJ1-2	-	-	TGCAGCGTTCCCAAACCCACAGGATCTAACTATGGCTACACCTTC	CSVPKPTGSNYGYTF
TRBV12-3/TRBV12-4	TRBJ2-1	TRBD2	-	TGTGCCAGCGTAAAGCTGGCGAGCGGGGGGGTTAGAGACAATGAGCAGTTCTTC	CASVKLASGGVRDNEQFF
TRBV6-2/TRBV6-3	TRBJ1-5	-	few	TGTGCCAGCAATATAGGGGGTCAGCCCCAGCATTTT	CASNIGGQPQHF
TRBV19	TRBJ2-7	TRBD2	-	TGTGCCAGTAGTACTCGCGGGGGGCTAACTACCTACGAGCAGTACTTC	CASSTRGGLTTYEQYF
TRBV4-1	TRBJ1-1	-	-	TGCGCCAGCAGCCAAGGAATTCTCAGGGGTAGGAACACTGAAGCTTTCTTT	CASSQGILRGRNTEAFF
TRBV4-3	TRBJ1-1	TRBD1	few	TGCGCCAGCAGCCAAGGGACAGGGTTTGGAGACACTGAAGCTTTCTTT	CASSQGTGFGDTEAFF
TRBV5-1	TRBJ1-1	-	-	TGCGCCAGCAGCTTTTCTACCTCGGGGTTCGAAGCTTTCTTT	CASSFSTSGFEAFF
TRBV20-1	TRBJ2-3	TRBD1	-	TGCAGTATGGGACAGATGGTTGGCGTAGCGCAGTATTTT	CSMGQMVGVAQYF
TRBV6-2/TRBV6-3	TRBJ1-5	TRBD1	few	TGTGCCAGCAGTTCCCTGGACAGGGTAGGCCAGCCCCAGCATTTT	CASSSLDRVGQPQHF
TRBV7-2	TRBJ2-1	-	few	TGTGCCAGCAGCGTTAGGGGTGAGCAGTTCTTC	CASSVRGEQFF